This entry lists 3 T cell receptor beta chains sequenced from one sample in a study of shared clonotypes between healthy human individuals. The naive CD8 population came from CD45RO-negative cells selected for CCR7, without terminally differentiated effector memory CD45RA+ cells. Assay used: immunoSEQ multiplex PCR; TCRdb lists only in-frame clones, some missing. Of roughly 2,000,000 clones in the sample, 85% to 95% were seen once. The sample was naive CD8+ T cells from PBMCs. These TCRs come from a man younger than 30 in good health. Some clones in this sample may be carry-over from other donors' samples.

This clone was observed once. The chain links TRBV27 to TRBJ1-5; no clear D gene. This CDR3 is 15 amino acids long. Germline CDR1 and CDR2: MNHEY and SMNVEV (reference sequence). Trimming cost V 5 bases and J 2 bases, with 13 bases left between them. CDR3: CASSPHFPGNQPQHF. The DNA for the CDR3 is TGTGCCAGCAGTCCCCATTTTCCCGGCAATCAGCCCCAGCATTTT.

The J gene is TRBJ2-7, the V gene TRBV14; no clear D gene. There are 11 residues in the CDR3. V was shortened by 8 bases and J by 3 bases, with 8 bases between the two germline ends. Germline V lookup: CDR1 SGHDN, CDR2 FVKESK. The CDR3 DNA reads as TGTGCCAGCGGACGGTTCTACGAGCAGTACTTC. The encoded protein is CASGRFYEQYF.

This sequence joins TRBV29-1 and TRBJ2-1; no clear D gene. Germline V lookup: CDR1 SQVTM, CDR2 ANQGSEA. V was clipped by 7 bases and J by 7 bases, with 8 bases between them. The length of the CDR3 is 10 residues. The CDR3 region is CSGRENEQFF. The CDR3 bases are TGCAGCGGTAGAGAAAATGAGCAGTTCTTC.